These T cell receptor beta chains were read from a single sample in a study of blood T cell repertoires in COVID-19. Assay used: immunoSEQ multiplex PCR; TCRdb lists only in-frame clones, some missing. The data contain roughly 200,000 clones, about 85% of them seen just once; the ten biggest clones take up around 20%. The sample was PBMCs or T cells enriched from blood (not recorded which). The receptors were sampled from a man in his forties who had recovered from COVID-19. Each CDR3 is given with its conserved first and last residue. D genes are given only for firm matches. Clone size is given for some rows only: seen once, a few or many times, or a class if the clone is expanded.

d_gene	j_gene	abundance	v_gene	CDR3nt	CDR3aa
TRBD1	TRBJ1-3	NA	TRBV2	TGTGCCAGACAGGGGTTTGGAAACACCATATATTTT	CARQGFGNTIYF
NA	TRBJ1-5	NA	TRBV30	TGTGCCTGGACCGAGGGAGGTGGATATAGCAATCAGCCCCAGCATTTT	CAWTEGGGYSNQPQHF
TRBD1	TRBJ1-5	NA	TRBV5-1	TGCGCCAGCAGCCCAGGACAGGGCGGCAATCAGCCCCAGCATTTT	CASSPGQGGNQPQHF
TRBD2	TRBJ2-7	NA	TRBV6-2/TRBV6-3	TGTGCCAGCAGCCTCGGGGCGGGGGACGAGCAGTACTTC	CASSLGAGDEQYF
NA	TRBJ2-2	few	TRBV7-9	TGTGCCAGCAGCTTAGCGGGAGGAAACACCGGGGAGCTGTTTTTT	CASSLAGGNTGELFF
NA	TRBJ2-5	NA	TRBV5-4	TGTGCCAGTGCAATATACACTACAGGGCAAGAGACCCAGTACTTC	CASAIYTTGQETQYF
TRBD2	TRBJ2-1	NA	TRBV2	TGTGCCAGCAGTGCTTCCCGGTGGCGCGGGAGGCTCCCCGGCTACAATGAGCAGTTCTTC	CASSASRWRGRLPGYNEQFF
TRBD1	TRBJ1-1	NA	TRBV10-3	TGTGCCATCAGGCCGGGACAGGGTAGGTATGAAGCTTTCTTT	CAIRPGQGRYEAFF
TRBD1	TRBJ1-2	NA	TRBV5-1	TGCGCCAGCAGCCCGCAGGGGGACGGCTACACCTTC	CASSPQGDGYTF
NA	TRBJ2-2	NA	TRBV6-4	TGTGCCAGCAGTGACTCAGGGGACACCGGGGAGCTGTTTTTT	CASSDSGDTGELFF
NA	TRBJ1-2	few	TRBV10-3	TGTGCCATCAGTTCTACAGGGAACTATGGCTACACCTTC	CAISSTGNYGYTF
NA	TRBJ2-5	NA	TRBV19	TGTGCCAGTAGTATGTTAGCAGGAGGGGAGACCCAGTACTTC	CASSMLAGGETQYF
TRBD2	TRBJ2-1	once	TRBV7-2	TGTGCCAGCAGCTCCCCCGGGACTAGCGGGGCCAATGAGCAGTTCTTC	CASSSPGTSGANEQFF
NA	TRBJ2-7	NA	TRBV6-2/TRBV6-3	TGTGCCAGCAGTTACCCGAGCTCCTACGAGCAGTACTTC	CASSYPSSYEQYF
NA	TRBJ2-1	NA	TRBV4-1	TGCGCCAGCAGCCCGCGTGGCTCCTACAATGAGCAGTTCTTC	CASSPRGSYNEQFF
NA	TRBJ1-1	NA	TRBV27	TGTGCCAGCAGGCTAAACACTGAAGCTTTCTTT	CASRLNTEAFF